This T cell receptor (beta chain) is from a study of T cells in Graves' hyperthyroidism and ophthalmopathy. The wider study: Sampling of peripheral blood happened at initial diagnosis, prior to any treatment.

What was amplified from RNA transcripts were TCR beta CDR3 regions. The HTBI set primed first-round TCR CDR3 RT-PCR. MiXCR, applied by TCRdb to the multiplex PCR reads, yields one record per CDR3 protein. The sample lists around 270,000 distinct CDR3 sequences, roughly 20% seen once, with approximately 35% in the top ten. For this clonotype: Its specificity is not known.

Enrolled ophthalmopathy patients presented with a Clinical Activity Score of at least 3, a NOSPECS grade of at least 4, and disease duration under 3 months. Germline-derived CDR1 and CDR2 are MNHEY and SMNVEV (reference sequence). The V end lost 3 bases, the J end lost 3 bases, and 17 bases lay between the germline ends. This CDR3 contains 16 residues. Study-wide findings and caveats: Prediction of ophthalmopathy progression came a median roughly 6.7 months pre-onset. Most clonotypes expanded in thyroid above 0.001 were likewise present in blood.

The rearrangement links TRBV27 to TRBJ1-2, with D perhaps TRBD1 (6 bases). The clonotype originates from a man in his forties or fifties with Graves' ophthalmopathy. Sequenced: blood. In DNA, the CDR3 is TGTGCCAGCAGTTTGGGGGGGGGGAGGGGGGACTATGGCTACACCTTC. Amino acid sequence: CASSLGGGRGDYGYTF.